Below are 25 T cell receptor beta chains sequenced from a single sample in a study of T-cell reconstitution after alpha-beta-depleted transplantation in children. Unique molecular identifiers were built into the TCRbeta library. TCRdb passed the PCR reads through MiXCR, listing each CDR3 protein once. The table records 800,000 to 1,000,000 distinct CDR3 sequences, 25% to 30% of them present only once. This sample comprised PBMCs, mostly from graft donor cells, obtained 360 days after TCRalphabeta/CD19-depleted stem cell transplant. These receptors were obtained from a boy under two years old who had a stem cell transplant for SCID, so the T cells may come from the graft donor.

The chain recombines TRBV18 with TRBJ1-1, with D perhaps TRBD1 (6 bases). The CDR3 spans 15 residues. V shed 2 bases and J shed 1 base, with 11 bases lying between them. Germline CDR1 reads KGHSH; CDR2 reads LQKENI. The CDR3 spells CASSPVAGENTEAFF. The CDR3 DNA is TGTGCCAGCTCACCAGTCGCAGGGGAGAACACTGAAGCTTTCTTT.

The chain couples TRBV5-1 to TRBJ2-5, with 14 bases matching TRBD2. Germline V CDR1 and CDR2: SGHRS, YFSETQ. V shed 3 bases and J 5 bases; nucleotides not matched to a gene: 6. CDR3 size: 16 residues. The CDR3 spells CASSWTSGGTVETQYF. Written as DNA, the CDR3 is TGCGCCAGCAGCTGGACTAGCGGGGGGACAGTGGAGACCCAGTACTTC. The whole variable domain, filled in from reference TRBV5-1 and TRBJ2-5, reads KAGVTQTPRYLIKTRGQQVTLSCSPISGHRSVSWYQQTPGQGLQFLFEYFSETQRNKGNFPGRFSGRQFSNSRSEMNVSTLELGDSALYLCASSWTSGGTVETQYFGPGTRLLVL.

In nucleotides, the CDR3 is TGTGCCAGCCCGGGACAGGCCAATATATTTGGCTCTGGGGCCAACGTCCTGACTTTC. This sequence encodes CASPGQANIFGSGANVLTF. The chain employs TRBV19 and TRBJ2-6; 8 bases match TRBD1. This CDR3 is built from 19 residues. CDR1 and CDR2 from the germline V gene are LNHDA and SQIVND (reference sequence). With V trimmed by 9 bases and J by 0 bases, 16 bases remained unmatched.

V and J are TRBV20-1 and TRBJ2-7, with TRBD1 as a possible D gene (5 bases). The CDR3 is 13 amino acids. V was shortened by 5 bases and J by 3 bases, with 14 bases between the two germline ends. From germline, CDR1 is DFQATT and CDR2 SNEGSKA (reference sequence). In DNA, the CDR3 is TGCAGTGCTCCAAGACAGCCTCTCTACGAGCAGTACTTC. Its protein product is CSAPRQPLYEQYF.

The chain carries TRBV20-1 and TRBJ1-4; D might be TRBD1 (5 bases). This CDR3 has 14 residues. The V end was cut by 6 bases, the J end by 6 bases, with 17 bases between. CDR1 is DFQATT, CDR2 SNEGSKA, per germline (reference sequence). The chain's CDR3 is CSACRIPGHEKLFF. In DNA form, the CDR3 reads TGCAGTGCGTGCCGCATACCAGGGCATGAAAAACTGTTTTTT.

The J gene is TRBJ2-7, the V gene TRBV12-3 or TRBV12-4, with TRBD1 matching over 7 bases. Trimming took 7 bases from V and 3 from J; bases not matched to a gene: 6. This CDR3 has 13 residues. The CDR3 DNA follows: TGTGCCAGCACCCTGGGACAGTACTACGAGCAGTACTTC. It is translated as CASTLGQYYEQYF.

The CDR3 coding sequence is TGTGCCAGCAGTTCCCCCGATTTACGTCAGTACTTC. As protein: CASSSPDLRQYF. This chain uses TRBV28 with TRBJ2-7; D remains ambiguous. Trimming removed 4 bases at V and 10 bases at J, with 14 bases between. CDR1 and CDR2 (germline): MDHEN, SYDVKM. CDR3 size: 12 residues. Full variable domain (rest looked up from reference TRBV28 and TRBJ2-7): DVKVTQSSRYLVKRTGEKVFLECVQDMDHENMFWYRQDPGLGLRLIYFSYDVKMKEKGDIPEGYSVSREKKERFSLILESASTNQTSMYLCASSSPDLRQYFGPGTRLTVT.

This clonotype was counted many times. The chain is built from TRBV11-2 and TRBJ1-1; tentative D call: TRBD1 (6 bases). CDR1 is SGHAT and CDR2 is FQNNGV in the germline V gene. This CDR3 region has 14 residues. Trimming removed 5 bases from V and 1 base from J, with 11 bases in between. The CDR3 region is CASSLGTPNTEAFF. Written as DNA, the CDR3 is TGTGCCAGCAGCCTCGGGACACCGAACACTGAAGCTTTCTTT.

This clonotype was detected a few times. The rearrangement links TRBV4-1 to TRBJ1-1; D not resolved. Trimming shortened V by 0 bases and J by 4 bases, and 9 bases separated the two germline ends. This CDR3 spans 14 amino acids. Germline V gene sequence: CDR1 MGHRA, CDR2 YSYEKL. The CDR3 is CASSQDPLLTEAFF. The CDR3 region has the DNA TGCGCCAGCAGCCAAGATCCTTTGCTCACTGAAGCTTTCTTT.

There are a few counts of this clonotype. The rearrangement uses TRBV7-3 and TRBJ2-1; tentatively, D is TRBD1 (5 bases). The CDR3 is 17 amino acids. Germline CDR1 is SGHTA and CDR2 is FQGTGA. V lost 5 bases to trimming and J lost 1 base, with 18 bases between them. Here the CDR3 reads CASSTNGAGLSYNEQFF. CDR3 in DNA: TGTGCCAGCAGCACAAATGGAGCAGGGCTATCCTACAATGAGCAGTTCTTC.

This clonotype was observed a few times. The chain employs TRBV7-9 and TRBJ1-5; D call uncertain. The CDR3 is made up of 14 amino acids. Germline CDR1 reads SEHNR; CDR2 reads FQNEAQ (reference sequence). With 2 bases removed from V and 4 bases from J, the gap between germline ends came to 9 bases. The CDR3 DNA reads as TGTGCCAGCAGCTTAATGGGCCAAAATCAGCCCCAGCATTTT. This gives the protein CASSLMGQNQPQHF.

In this sample, this clonotype turned up a few times. V is TRBV12-3 or TRBV12-4 and J is TRBJ1-1, with a weak D call TRBD1 (5 bases). The CDR3 sequence is 15 residues long. The V and J ends lost 2 bases and 0 bases respectively, with 10 bases between them. CDR3: CASSLRGSMNTEAFF. The CDR3 DNA reads TGTGCCAGCAGTTTAAGGGGCAGCATGAACACTGAAGCTTTCTTT.

The rearrangement uses TRBV10-3 and TRBJ2-1; D is unclear. Looked up from germline, CDR1 is ENHRY and CDR2 is SYGVKD. Trimming cost V 4 bases and J 0 bases, with 19 bases left between them. This CDR3 comprises 18 residues. DNA for the CDR3: TGTGCCATCAGTGGGAAAGGGCAGATCGCCAGCTCCTACAATGAGCAGTTCTTC. It yields the protein CAISGKGQIASSYNEQFF.

The chain employs TRBV6-1 and TRBJ2-2; D gene ambiguous. Germline loops: CDR1 MNHNS, CDR2 SASEGT. The CDR3 sequence is 15 residues long. Trimming cost V 4 bases and J 5 bases, with 14 bases left between them. This CDR3 is CASSVNARTTGELFF. The CDR3 DNA reads TGTGCCAGCAGTGTAAATGCTCGAACTACCGGGGAGCTGTTTTTT.

There are a few counts of this clonotype. The chain joins TRBV5-1 to TRBJ2-2; TRBD1 matches at 8 bases. CDR1 SGHRS and CDR2 YFSETQ come from the germline V gene. This CDR3 is built from 16 residues. V lost 2 bases, J lost 1 base, and 4 bases stayed unmatched. The CDR3 spells CASSLTGTGNTGELFF. The CDR3 DNA reads TGCGCCAGCAGCTTAACCGGGACAGGGAACACCGGGGAGCTGTTTTTT.

This clonotype has just a few counts. The chain links TRBV7-2 to TRBJ2-3; 9 nucleotides match TRBD2. Germline lookup yields CDR1 SGHTA and CDR2 FQGNSA. This CDR3 region has 17 residues. J lost 3 bases, V lost 0 bases, and 7 bases had no gene match. The CDR3 loop is CASSLAIGLARTDTQYF. CDR3 DNA sequence: TGTGCCAGCAGCTTAGCTATCGGACTAGCGAGGACAGATACGCAGTATTTT.

The chain links TRBV29-1 to TRBJ1-1, with 10 bases lining up with TRBD1. V dropped 4 bases and J dropped 0; count of bases not matched to a gene: 8. The CDR3 contains 16 residues. Per the germline V gene, CDR1 is SQVTM and CDR2 is ANQGSEA. The CDR3 loop is CSVGVGDRGVNTEAFF. DNA of the CDR3: TGCAGCGTTGGCGTTGGGGACAGGGGAGTGAACACTGAAGCTTTCTTT.

The rearrangement uses TRBV25-1 and TRBJ1-1; 9 nucleotides align to TRBD1. Germline V lookup: CDR1 MGHDK, CDR2 SYGVNS. V lost 6 bases to trimming and J lost 1 base; unmatched junction nucleotides: 12. The CDR3 is made up of 17 amino acids. The CDR3 nucleotides are TGTGCCAGCAGCCATCCGACAGGGGGATGGGAGAACACTGAAGCTTTCTTT. Its protein product is CASSHPTGGWENTEAFF.

This clonotype has more than one count but fewer than ten. This rearrangement joins TRBV25-1 to TRBJ2-3; 11 nucleotides match TRBD2. The CDR3 spans 15 residues. With V trimmed by 4 bases and J by 7 bases, 7 bases remained unmatched. CDR1 is MGHDK and CDR2 is SYGVNS in the germline V gene. The CDR3 here is CASSANSGGAHTQYF. The CDR3 DNA reads as TGTGCCAGCAGTGCCAATAGCGGGGGGGCGCATACGCAGTATTTT. The variable domain in full, completed from reference TRBV25-1 and TRBJ2-3, reads EADIYQTPRYLVIGTGKKITLECSQTMGHDKMYWYQQDPGMELHLIHYSYGVNSTEKGDLSSESTVSRIRTEHFPLTLESARPSHTSQYLCASSANSGGAHTQYFGPGTRLTVL.

This clonotype was picked up many times. The chain links TRBV28 to TRBJ2-5; D tentatively reads TRBD1 or TRBD2 (5 bases each). Per germline, CDR1 MDHEN and CDR2 SYDVKM. Trimming stripped 5 bases from V and 5 bases from J, with 15 bases between. This CDR3 has 14 amino acids. CDR3 amino acids: CASSPFVRDETQYF. The CDR3 DNA reads as TGTGCCAGCAGTCCCTTTGTTAGGGACGAGACCCAGTACTTC.

This clonotype was detected only a few times. This chain connects TRBV7-6 to TRBJ2-7; the match to TRBD2 covers 8 bases. The CDR3 loop spans 15 amino acids. Losses at the gene ends were 5 bases for V and 1 base for J; bases not matched to a gene: 7. Germline CDR1 is SGHVS and CDR2 is FNYEAQ. CDR3 bases: TGTGCCAGCAGCGTTAGCGGGGAGGGGTCCTACGAGCAGTACTTC. Translated, it gives CASSVSGEGSYEQYF.

This clonotype was seen many times. The rearrangement links TRBV6-2 or TRBV6-3 to TRBJ2-7, with 11 nucleotides matching TRBD1. The CDR3 extends over 15 amino acids. CDR1 and CDR2 (germline): MNHEY, SVGEGT. V trimming: 7 bases; J trimming: 3 bases; junction bases outside the gene matches: 8. Written as DNA, the CDR3 is TGTGCCAGCACCCAAGGACAGGGGGCGGACTACGAGCAGTACTTC. As protein: CASTQGQGADYEQYF.

V is TRBV7-8 and J is TRBJ2-7; D is tentatively TRBD1 or TRBD2 (5 bases each). Between the trimmed V and J ends, which lost 5 bases and 1 base, there was a span of 18 bases. This CDR3 spans 16 amino acids. Germline loops: CDR1 SGHVS, CDR2 FQNEAQ. The CDR3 protein is CASSLRSGPYSYEQYF. For the CDR3, the DNA is TGTGCCAGCAGCCTAAGATCGGGACCATATTCCTACGAGCAGTACTTC.

The V and J genes are TRBV28 and TRBJ2-1; 7 positions match TRBD1. The J segment lost 12 bases and the V segment lost 4 bases, leaving 3 bases of the junction unmatched. This CDR3 has 11 residues. Germline V gene lookup returns CDR1 MDHEN and CDR2 SYDVKM. CDR3 sequence: CASSYRGTQFF. As DNA, the CDR3 is TGTGCCAGCAGTTACAGGGGTACGCAGTTCTTC. The full variable domain, with the rest looked up from reference TRBV28 and TRBJ2-1, is DVKVTQSSRYLVKRTGEKVFLECVQDMDHENMFWYRQDPGLGLRLIYFSYDVKMKEKGDIPEGYSVSREKKERFSLILESASTNQTSMYLCASSYRGTQFFGPGTRLTVL.

The rearrangement links TRBV18 to TRBJ2-1; D is possibly TRBD2 (6 bases). Trimming stripped 3 bases from V and 6 bases from J, with 21 bases between. CDR1 and CDR2 from the germline V gene are KGHSH and LQKENI. The CDR3 is 17 residues long. Here the CDR3 reads CASSPKLAPVLSNEQFF. In DNA form, the CDR3 reads TGTGCCAGCTCACCGAAACTAGCTCCGGTTTTGAGCAATGAGCAGTTCTTC. The entire variable domain, with the rest obtained from reference TRBV18 and TRBJ2-1, is as follows: NAGVMQNPRHLVRRRGQEARLRCSPMKGHSHVYWYRQLPEEGLKFMVYLQKENIIDESGMPKERFSAEFPKEGPSILRIQQVVRGDSAAYFCASSPKLAPVLSNEQFFGPGTRLTVL.